The 19 T cell receptor beta chains presented below share a single source sample, sequenced in a study of shared clonotypes between healthy human individuals. The method was immunoSEQ multiplex PCR; TCRdb's version includes in-frame clones alone and lacks a portion of them. Of more than 2 million clones listed, around 95% are singletons. Sequenced sample: naive CD4+ T cells sorted from blood. The subset was: CD45RA+ positively selected. The receptors originated from a man younger than 30 in good health.

V and J are TRBV9 and TRBJ1-2, with TRBD1 matching 7 bases. V trimming: 3 bases; J trimming: 7 bases; junction bases outside the gene matches: 3. Germline V lookup: CDR1 SGDLS, CDR2 YYNGEE. The CDR3 runs to 12 residues. The CDR3 reads CASSDHRGGYTF. CDR3 bases: TGTGCCAGCAGCGACCACAGGGGTGGCTACACCTTC.

J is TRBJ2-1 and V is TRBV11-2, with 8 bases fitting TRBD2. The CDR3 is made up of 16 amino acids. J lost 6 bases, V lost 3 bases, and 10 bases had no gene match. Germline V CDR1 and CDR2: SGHAT, FQNNGV. The CDR3 sequence: CASSFTLAGGTNEQFF. CDR3 in DNA: TGTGCCAGCAGCTTTACATTGGCGGGAGGTACCAATGAGCAGTTCTTC.

For this clone: In the same sample, other DNA sequences code for this CDR3. This chain joins TRBV7-2 and TRBJ2-7; no definite D call. The CDR3 totals 12 residues. Per germline, CDR1 SGHTA and CDR2 FQGNSA. V lost 5 bases, J lost 2 bases, and 7 bases lay in between. CDR3 DNA: TGTGCCAGCAGCCCCGGAGCCTACGAGCAGTACTTC. Translated: CASSPGAYEQYF.

V usage is TRBV28 and J usage is TRBJ2-1; 8 bases map to TRBD1. The germline V gene has CDR1 MDHEN and CDR2 SYDVKM. The CDR3 loop spans 17 amino acids. V was pared by 3 bases and J by 8 bases, with 15 bases of the junction left unmatched. In nucleotides, the CDR3 is TGTGCCAGCAGTTTCCGCCTGCAGGGGGCCTCTAAGGATGAGCAGTTCTTC. Translated, it gives CASSFRLQGASKDEQFF.

The chain is built from TRBV2 and TRBJ2-3; D remains unclear. The CDR3 has 12 amino acids. V was pared by 6 bases and J by 4 bases, with 8 bases between. Germline loops: CDR1 SNHLY, CDR2 FYNNEI. In DNA form, the CDR3 reads TGTGCCAGCAGGACGCAGGCAGATACGCAGTATTTT. Its protein is CASRTQADTQYF.

With respect to this clone: This specimen includes other DNA sequences encoding the same CDR3. The chain carries TRBV11-1 and TRBJ2-3; 7 bases match TRBD1. The CDR3 is made up of 12 amino acids. From germline, CDR1 is SGHAT and CDR2 FQDESV (reference sequence). J gave up 6 bases and V 3 bases, and 0 bases lay outside the gene matches. The CDR3 here is CASSLDRDTQYF. The DNA of the CDR3 is TGTGCCAGCAGCTTGGACAGGGATACGCAGTATTTT.

V is TRBV27 and J is TRBJ1-5; 9 positions match TRBD1. This CDR3 has 16 amino acids. The ends lost 5 bases at V and 2 bases at J; junction bases unmatched: 7. The germline gives CDR1 MNHEY, CDR2 SMNVEV (reference sequence). The CDR3 reads CASSTQGAGGNQPQHF. For the CDR3, the DNA is TGTGCCAGCAGTACACAGGGGGCCGGGGGCAATCAGCCCCAGCATTTT.

In its sample, this clone was seen once. The chain has TRBV19 and TRBJ2-5, with TRBD2 matching over 7 bases. This CDR3 is built from 12 residues. Germline CDR1 and CDR2: LNHDA and SQIVND (reference sequence). V dropped 8 bases and J dropped 1; count of bases not matched to a gene: 1. The CDR3 region is CASGGSQETQYF. CDR3 coding DNA: TGTGCCAGTGGCGGGAGCCAAGAGACCCAGTACTTC.

The chain couples TRBV5-1 to TRBJ2-3; no clear D. Germline V gene lookup returns CDR1 SGHRS and CDR2 YFSETQ. This CDR3 is built from 14 residues. V lost 0 bases and J 2 bases, leaving 7 bases between the germline ends. CDR3 region: CASSLGETTDTQYF. Here the CDR3 DNA reads TGCGCCAGCAGCTTGGGAGAAACCACAGATACGCAGTATTTT.

This clone was detected only once. This chain connects TRBV7-9 to TRBJ1-1; 9 nucleotides match TRBD1. This CDR3 spans 16 amino acids. With V trimmed by 0 bases and J by 2 bases, 4 bases remained unmatched. The germline gives CDR1 SEHNR, CDR2 FQNEAQ (reference sequence). This CDR3 reads CASSLALTGGNTEAFF. DNA of the CDR3: TGTGCCAGCAGCTTAGCGTTGACAGGGGGAAACACTGAAGCTTTCTTT.

V is TRBV2 and J is TRBJ2-1; 11 bases agree with TRBD1. CDR3 size: 15 residues. In germline, CDR1 is SNHLY, CDR2 FYNNEI. J lost 7 bases, V lost 6 bases, and 8 bases had no gene match. This CDR3 is CASRGTGGIENEQFF. CDR3 nucleotide sequence: TGTGCCAGCAGGGGGACAGGGGGTATTGAGAATGAGCAGTTCTTC.

This clone is a singleton in its sample. The chain combines TRBV4-1 with TRBJ2-2; TRBD1 matches 8 bases. The CDR3 is 17 residues long. Germline V lookup: CDR1 MGHRA, CDR2 YSYEKL. The J segment lost 4 bases and the V segment lost 3 bases, leaving 10 bases of the junction unmatched. The CDR3 here is CASSQRGQGGGTGELFF. CDR3 nucleotide sequence: TGCGCCAGCAGCCAGCGAGGACAGGGAGGAGGCACCGGGGAGCTGTTTTTT.

The chain uses TRBV4-3 and TRBJ2-3, with 11 nucleotides matching TRBD2. CDR3 size: 14 residues. Germline-derived CDR1 and CDR2 are LGHNA and YSLEER. V was clipped by 3 bases and J by 7 bases; unmatched bases: 3. The DNA for the CDR3 is TGCGCCAGCAGCCAGGGGACTAGCGGATATACGCAGTATTTT. It is translated as CASSQGTSGYTQYF.

This clone was counted once. The chain is built from TRBV30 and TRBJ2-1; 13 nucleotides match TRBD2. Germline V gene sequence: CDR1 GTSNPN, CDR2 SVGIG (reference sequence). There are 20 residues in the CDR3. The ends lost 4 bases at V and 9 bases at J; junction bases unmatched: 24. The CDR3 DNA sequence: TGTGCCTGGAACTTGGGACTAGCGGGGATACACTTAACAGGCTTAGCTGAGCAGTTCTTC. Residues: CAWNLGLAGIHLTGLAEQFF.

The sample holds one count of this clone. The chain has TRBV27 and TRBJ1-1, with 7 bases aligning to TRBD1. The CDR3 runs to 16 residues. Germline values: CDR1 MNHEY, CDR2 SMNVEV (reference sequence). V lost 6 bases to trimming and J lost 5 bases; unmatched junction nucleotides: 15. CDR3 DNA sequence: TGTGCCAGCAGGATGACAGGGAGGTTGGGGGATACTGAAGCTTTCTTT. It yields the protein CASRMTGRLGDTEAFF.

The chain combines TRBV10-2 with TRBJ2-5; TRBD2 agrees at 13 bases. The CDR3 spans 15 residues. Germline V lookup: CDR1 WSHSY, CDR2 SAAADI. J was trimmed by 5 bases and V by 7 bases; bases with no gene match: 7. The CDR3 nucleotides read TGCGCCAGCAACCGACTAGCGGGAGGTGCTGAGACCCAGTACTTC. This translates into CASNRLAGGAETQYF.

The rearrangement uses TRBV5-4 and TRBJ2-3, with 9 bases aligning to TRBD1. The CDR3 runs to 16 residues. V lost 4 bases and J lost 2; bases outside the gene matches: 8. Germline V gene sequence: CDR1 SGHNT, CDR2 YYREEE (reference sequence). The chain's CDR3 is CASSRTGTGSTDTQYF. For the CDR3, the DNA is TGTGCCAGCAGCAGGACCGGGACAGGGTCCACAGATACGCAGTATTTT.

The chain uses TRBV5-1 and TRBJ2-2, with 8 bases fitting TRBD1. Germline CDR1 SGHRS, CDR2 YFSETQ. Trimming took 6 bases from V and 5 from J; bases not matched to a gene: 6. The CDR3 has 14 residues. As DNA, the CDR3 is TGCGCCAGCAACCCAGGGGGCATAACCGGGGAGCTGTTTTTT. Translating gives CASNPGGITGELFF.

V gene TRBV19 combines with J gene TRBJ1-5; the D gene is possibly TRBD1 (6 bases). Germline lookup yields CDR1 LNHDA and CDR2 SQIVND (reference sequence). V shed 5 bases and J shed 0 bases, with 8 bases lying between them. This CDR3 region has 14 residues. For the CDR3, the DNA is TGTGCCAGTAGTGACAGGTTTAGCAATCAGCCCCAGCATTTT. It codes for CASSDRFSNQPQHF.